The clone carrying this T cell receptor beta chain came up a few times. The source of the sample is a study of blood T cell repertoires in COVID-19. Study-wide context: PBMCs, B-cell-depleted T cells, or T cells were the source of the cDNA or gDNA that made up the material.

Residents of about two dozen US areas, aged about 18 to 95 years, made up the participants. Assignments of participants to cohorts depended upon their own reported clinical history. Recovered status in Cohort 3 required two negative PCRs, clearance, or symptom resolution. Data came from immunoSEQ multiplex PCR; TCRdb stores just in-frame clones and leaves some out. The profile shows just over 350,000 clones, roughly 87% of them singletons. Germline V gene sequence: CDR1 MNHNS, CDR2 SASEGT. The CDR3 totals 15 residues. Trimming removed 1 base from V and 6 bases from J; junction bases left unmatched: 1.

The sample was PBMCs or T cells enriched from blood (not recorded which). The TCR comes from a woman aged 30 to 39 who had recovered from COVID-19. The chain employs TRBV6-1 and TRBJ2-2; 11 bases line up with TRBD2. The CDR3: CASSEVAGGSGELFF. In nucleotides, the CDR3 is TGTGCCAGCAGTGAAGTAGCGGGAGGGTCCGGGGAGCTGTTTTTT.